These T cell receptor beta chains were read from a single sample in a study of vaccination effects on CD4 cells after COVID-19. TCRdb's table, derived via immunoSEQ multiplex PCR, lists solely in-frame clones and lacks some. The table shows some 68,000 clones, with 75% to 85% occurring only once. No cognate antigen is known for these TCRs. This material consisted of CD4+ T cells from PBMCs cultured with SARS-CoV-2 spike peptides, taken before COVID-19 vaccination. The receptor source for this set is a human donor who received a COVID-19 vaccine. Each CDR3 is given with its conserved first and last residue. D genes are given only for firm matches.

v_gene	j_gene	d_gene	CDR3aa
TRBV7-9	TRBJ2-3	NA	CASRGLRGTDTQYF
TRBV9	TRBJ2-3	TRBD2	CASSVEPRGRAGGTDTQYF
TRBV5-1	TRBJ1-1	TRBD1	CASSLTGARTEAFF
TRBV7-9	TRBJ1-4	NA	CASSGQGEKLFF
TRBV30	TRBJ1-5	NA	CAWSGRGQPQHF
TRBV11-2	TRBJ2-2	NA	CASSYPTVVDGELFF
TRBV6-5	TRBJ1-5	TRBD1	CASSYQTGVQPQHF
TRBV18	TRBJ1-6	TRBD1	CASSPMTGVRSPLHF
TRBV19	TRBJ1-3	NA	CASSTSDVLSGNTIYF
TRBV2	TRBJ1-4	NA	CASIGAVYEKLFF
TRBV19	TRBJ2-3	NA	CASSNGGPSTDTQYF